Listed here are 13 T cell receptor beta chains from one sample, sequenced in a study of blood T cells in healthy people across ages. The use of a sample-barcoded 5' primer and a J-beta primer mix characterized a second PCR of roughly 6 to 11 cycles. In TCRdb, the 5' RACE reads were re-called with MiXCR into one record per CDR3 protein. The data contain 750,000 to 950,000 distinct CDR3 sequences, about 53% of them singletons. The specimen sequenced was blood. The receptors were sampled from a man older than 75 in good health.

The chain links TRBV12-5 to TRBJ2-1, with D possibly matching TRBD2 (6 bases). Germline lookup yields CDR1 LGHNT and CDR2 FRNRAP. The CDR3 contains 17 residues. The V and J ends lost 0 bases and 2 bases respectively, with 14 bases between them. CDR3 region: CASGLVWGDRAYNEQFF. The CDR3 DNA sequence: TGTGCTAGTGGTTTGGTATGGGGGGACCGAGCCTACAATGAGCAGTTCTTC.

On this clonotype: The germline gene is not matched at one end of the junction; a read error may be the cause. V usage is TRBV25-1 and J usage is TRBJ2-5; a possible D gene is TRBD2 (6 bases). In germline, CDR1 is MGHDK, CDR2 SYGVNS. There are 16 residues in the CDR3. The CDR3 here is CVSSRRTIADQETQYF. The CDR3 bases are TGTGTCAGCAGCAGACGGACTATTGCCGACCAAGAGACCCAGTACTTC.

Worth noting for this clonotype: This likely comes from a read error, as the CDR3 has no conserved phenylalanine or tryptophan at its end. The genes are TRBV20-1 and TRBJ2-7; the match to TRBD1 covers 7 bases. The CDR3 loop spans 12 amino acids. Per the germline V gene, CDR1 is DFQATT and CDR2 is SNEGSKA (reference sequence). The V and J ends lost 0 bases and 10 bases, in that order; junction bases with no gene match: 6. CDR3 bases: TGCAGTGCTAGAGAACAGGGGTCTTTACAGTACTTA. Translation: CSAREQGSLQYL.

The V gene is TRBV12-3 or TRBV12-4, the J gene TRBJ2-1, with TRBD2 matching over 14 bases. The ends lost 1 base at V and 9 bases at J; junction bases unmatched: 5. The CDR3 extends over 16 amino acids. CDR3 nucleotide sequence: TGTGCCAGCAGTTTAGAGACTAGCGGGAGGGTTTCTGAGCAGTTCTTC. It codes for CASSLETSGRVSEQFF.

J is TRBJ2-2 and V is TRBV20-1; maybe TRBD2 (6 bases). CDR1 is DFQATT, CDR2 SNEGSKA, per germline (reference sequence). The CDR3 is made up of 13 amino acids. The V and J ends lost 6 bases and 1 base respectively, with 9 bases between them. CDR3 DNA sequence: TGCAGTGCCCAGGGACTGAACACCGGGGAGCTGTTTTTT. Its translation is CSAQGLNTGELFF.

V usage is TRBV18 and J usage is TRBJ1-2; 8 bases fit TRBD1. The ends lost 3 bases at V and 6 bases at J; junction bases unmatched: 3. This CDR3 contains 13 residues. The germline CDR1 and CDR2 sequences are KGHSH and LQKENI. The CDR3, as DNA: TGTGCCAGCTCACCGACAGGGGTCGATGGCTACACCTTC. It is translated as CASSPTGVDGYTF.

The rearrangement joins TRBV20-1 to TRBJ1-2, with D hard to call. The CDR3 has 14 amino acids. Germline lookup yields CDR1 DFQATT and CDR2 SNEGSKA (reference sequence). The ends were cut back, 0 bases at V and 0 bases at J, with 8 bases in the middle. DNA of the CDR3: TGCAGTGCTAGAGATATGGCAGCTAACTATGGCTACACCTTC. It specifies CSARDMAANYGYTF.

This clonotype was seen more than once but under ten times. The V call is TRBV7-2, the J call TRBJ2-1, with D perhaps TRBD1 (5 bases). The CDR3 consists of 12 residues. Per germline, CDR1 SGHTA and CDR2 FQGNSA. V lost 3 bases and J 9 bases, leaving 9 bases between the germline ends. CDR3 coding DNA: TGTGCCAGCAGCTTCAGGGTAGGTGAGCAGTTCTTC. Its protein product is CASSFRVGEQFF.

This clonotype was detected only once. CDR3 bases: TGCAGTGCTAACCGAAGGACAGATACGCAGTATTTT. Residues: CSANRRTDTQYF. The chain couples TRBV20-1 to TRBJ2-3; D is undetermined. The CDR3 extends over 12 amino acids. Germline assignment: CDR1 DFQATT and CDR2 SNEGSKA (reference sequence). V was shortened by 4 bases and J by 3 bases, with 8 bases between the two germline ends.

CDR3 sequence reads: CASSLWTGLSNQPQHF. CDR3 sequence (DNA): TGTGCCAGCAGTTTATGGACAGGACTTAGCAATCAGCCCCAGCATTTT. The chain joins TRBV6-2 or TRBV6-3 to TRBJ1-5; 7 bases align to TRBD1. Germline V gene lookup returns CDR1 MNHEY and CDR2 SVGEGT. CDR3 length: 16 residues. The junction had 6 bases not matched to a gene; V was cut back by 4 bases and J by 0 bases.

The chain employs TRBV6-6 and TRBJ1-2, with 9 bases aligning to TRBD1. The CDR3 is 15 amino acids. Germline lookup yields CDR1 MNHNY and CDR2 SVGAGI (reference sequence). V dropped 5 bases and J dropped 1; count of bases not matched to a gene: 5. The chain's CDR3 is CASSIQGALNYGYTF. DNA for the CDR3: TGTGCCAGCAGTATACAGGGGGCGCTTAACTATGGCTACACCTTC.

The gene calls are TRBV5-4 and TRBJ2-5; tentative D call: TRBD2 (5 bases). CDR3 size: 16 residues. The germline V gene encodes CDR1 SGHNT and CDR2 YYREEE (reference sequence). Deletions cut 3 bases from V and 2 bases from J, with 17 bases between. CDR3 protein: CASSSSNFRGQETQYF. The CDR3 DNA is TGTGCCAGCAGCTCGAGCAACTTCAGAGGGCAAGAGACCCAGTACTTC.

V is TRBV10-3 and J is TRBJ2-5; D possibly corresponds to TRBD2 (6 bases). Per germline, CDR1 ENHRY and CDR2 SYGVKD. V was pared by 2 bases and J by 4 bases, with 8 bases between. This CDR3 has 13 residues. CDR3 in DNA: TGTGCCATCAGTGAGACGACTAGAGAGACCCAGTACTTC. Translation: CAISETTRETQYF.